A single sample is the source of the 6 T cell receptor beta chains below, sequenced in a study of vaccination effects on CD4 cells after COVID-19. Profiled with immunoSEQ multiplex PCR; TCRdb holds only in-frame clones, not every one. Seen here are more than 65,000 clones, about 80% observed once, and the top ten hold approximately 1.2%. Sequencing followed a ViraFEST assay step that expanded antigen-specific CD4+ T cells with viral peptide pools. Cells that had been cultured for 10 days were the source of isolated CD4+ T cells. The vaccine given was either BNT162b2 or mRNA-1273, in two doses. Antigens for these TCRs are unknown. The material sequenced was CD4+ T cells from PBMCs cultured with HCoV-229E spike peptides, taken after COVID-19 vaccination. These receptors all stem from a human donor who received a COVID-19 vaccine.

This chain joins TRBV30 and TRBJ2-2, with a weak D call TRBD1 (5 bases). Trimming removed 5 bases at V and 4 bases at J, with 11 bases between. The CDR3 extends over 13 amino acids. Germline CDR1 and CDR2: GTSNPN and SVGIG (reference sequence). CDR3 region: CAWGATVTGELFF. The CDR3 DNA follows: TGTGCCTGGGGGGCGACAGTCACCGGGGAGCTGTTTTTT.

This rearrangement joins TRBV12-5 to TRBJ2-2; D might be TRBD1 or TRBD2, each matching 5 bases. CDR1 is LGHNT and CDR2 is FRNRAP in the germline V gene. There are 16 residues in the CDR3. The V gene lost 2 bases and the J gene lost 6 bases, with 16 bases spanning the gap. The DNA for the CDR3 is TGTGCTAGTGGTTTGACTCAGGGAGAGAGGGCCGGGGAGCTGTTTTTT. Translated, it gives CASGLTQGERAGELFF.

This clone was found a few times. The CDR3 region is CAWRGGLVTDTQYF. Written as DNA, the CDR3 is TGTGCCTGGAGGGGGGGGCTAGTCACAGATACGCAGTATTTT. J is TRBJ2-3 and V is TRBV30, with D possibly matching TRBD2 (7 bases). V lost 3 bases and J 2 bases, leaving 12 bases between the germline ends. The germline V gene has CDR1 GTSNPN and CDR2 SVGIG (reference sequence). The CDR3 runs to 14 residues.

This clone was detected a few times. The V and J genes are TRBV19 and TRBJ2-7; D is perhaps TRBD2 (7 bases). The germline V gene encodes CDR1 LNHDA and CDR2 SQIVND (reference sequence). CDR3 length equals 13 residues. V lost 8 bases and J lost 6, with 17 bases in between. The CDR3 region is CASSDSGGLEQYV. The DNA for the CDR3 is TGTGCCAGTTCCGACTCCGGGGGGCTCGAGCAGTACGTC.

The genes are TRBV25-1 and TRBJ1-6, with D unresolved. V shed 5 bases and J shed 10 bases, with 18 bases lying between them. Germline values: CDR1 MGHDK, CDR2 SYGVNS. The CDR3 spans 15 residues. CDR3 residues: CASSPLQLLGSPLHF. CDR3 DNA sequence: TGTGCCAGCAGTCCCCTCCAGTTGTTAGGGTCACCCCTCCACTTT.

This clone is a singleton in its sample. The chain combines TRBV4-3 with TRBJ2-5, with D maybe TRBD1 (6 bases). This CDR3 comprises 14 residues. The germline V and J ends were trimmed by 4 bases and 2 bases, with 11 bases remaining between them. The germline CDR1 and CDR2 sequences are LGHNA and YSLEER. The CDR3 DNA reads TGCGCCAGCAGCCGCTCGACAGGTCAAGAGACCCAGTACTTC. Residues: CASSRSTGQETQYF.